This T cell receptor beta chain was sequenced for a study of post-analysis software for immune sequencing data. V dropped 3 bases and J dropped 5 bases, with 13 bases sitting between them. This CDR3 is 14 amino acids long. CDR1 and CDR2 (germline): SGHTA, FQGNSA. This clonotype was seen a few times. Its antigen remains unknown. Study results and limitations: Patients showed TRBV5-6, TRBV5-1 and TRBV20-1 among four to six TRBV segments more frequent than in controls.

Carried by the TCR beta cDNA libraries were unique molecular identifiers. TCRdb reprocessed the PCR reads via MiXCR and lists one record per CDR3 protein. Of about 770,000 distinct CDR3 sequences detected, just over 45% appear once; the ten largest clones hold roughly 4.4%. The sequencing sample was made of blood. The genes are TRBV7-2 and TRBJ2-5; D remains unclear. The sequence came from a girl under 18 with multiple sclerosis. The CDR3 loop reads CASSLPGTPETQYF. CDR3 DNA sequence: TGTGCCAGCAGCTTGCCGGGCACTCCTGAGACCCAGTACTTC.